A single sample is the source of the 2 T cell receptor beta chains below, sequenced in a study of blood T cell repertoires in COVID-19. TCRdb's table, derived via immunoSEQ multiplex PCR, lists solely in-frame clones and lacks some. This sample has over 200,000 clones, with around 90% found just once. What was sequenced was PBMCs or T cells enriched from blood (not recorded which). Every receptor here comes from a man younger than 45 who had been exposed to COVID-19.

V and J are TRBV5-1 and TRBJ2-7, with TRBD1 matching 10 bases. There are 15 residues in the CDR3. V was clipped by 0 bases and J by 3 bases; unmatched bases: 3. The germline CDR1 and CDR2 sequences are SGHRS and YFSETQ. CDR3 sequence reads: CASSLAWTGGYEQYF. In DNA, the CDR3 is TGCGCCAGCAGCTTGGCCTGGACAGGGGGCTACGAGCAGTACTTC.

The rearrangement joins TRBV24-1 to TRBJ1-1; no clear D. Trimming removed 5 bases at V and 8 bases at J, with 20 bases between. CDR3 length: 15 amino acids. Germline lookup yields CDR1 KGHDR and CDR2 SFDVKD. The CDR3 sequence is CATSGPRGRHTEAFF. CDR3 in DNA: TGTGCCACCAGTGGCCCTCGAGGGAGACATACCGAAGCTTTCTTT.